Below are 3 T cell receptor beta chains sequenced from a single sample in a study of T cell changes during pregnancy in multiple sclerosis. Sequenced by immunoSEQ multiplex PCR; TCRdb stores in-frame clones only, minus some. The sample yields approximately 49,000 clones, about 91% seen once. The specimen was peripheral blood, collected after pregnancy. Receptor source: a female donor with multiple sclerosis, enrolled in a pregnancy study.

In this sample, this clone turned up once. V gene TRBV6-6 combines with J gene TRBJ1-1; possible D gene TRBD1, 6 bases. Germline-derived CDR1 and CDR2 are MNHNY and SVGAGI (reference sequence). CDR3 length equals 15 residues. The CDR3 coding sequence is TGTCTGGTAACAGGGCCGTATCCCTTGAACACTGAAGCTTTCTTT. The encoded protein is CLVTGPYPLNTEAFF.

This clone was detected only once. The CDR3: CASSLKAGMGSPLHF. CDR3 DNA sequence: TGTGCCAGCAGCTTAAAGGCAGGGATGGGTTCACCCCTCCACTTT. The V and J genes are TRBV7-3 and TRBJ1-6; possibly TRBD1 for D (5 bases). CDR1 SGHTA and CDR2 FQGTGA come from the germline V gene. This CDR3 comprises 15 residues. The ends were cut back, 1 base at V and 9 bases at J, with 13 bases in the middle.

The rearrangement uses TRBV7-2 and TRBJ1-5; tentative D call: TRBD1 (6 bases). Deletions cut 1 base from V and 7 bases from J, with 14 bases between. This CDR3 is 15 amino acids long. Germline assignment: CDR1 SGHTA and CDR2 FQGNSA. The CDR3 spells CASSLDREGWQPQHF. CDR3 DNA sequence: TGTGCCAGCAGCTTAGACAGGGAGGGGTGGCAGCCCCAGCATTTT.